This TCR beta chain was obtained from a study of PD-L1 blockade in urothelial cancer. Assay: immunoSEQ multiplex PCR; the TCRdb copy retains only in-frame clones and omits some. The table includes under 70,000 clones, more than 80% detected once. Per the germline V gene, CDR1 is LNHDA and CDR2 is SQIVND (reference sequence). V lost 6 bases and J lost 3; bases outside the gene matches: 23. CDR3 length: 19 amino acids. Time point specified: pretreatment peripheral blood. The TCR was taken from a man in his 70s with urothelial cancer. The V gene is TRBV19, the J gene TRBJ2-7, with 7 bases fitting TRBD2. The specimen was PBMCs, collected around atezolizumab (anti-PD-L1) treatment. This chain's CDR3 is CASSISPDYLVGGGYEQYF. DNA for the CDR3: TGTGCCAGTAGCATATCTCCCGACTACTTAGTTGGCGGGGGCTACGAGCAGTACTTC.